These 15 T cell receptor beta chains were all obtained from the same sample, sequenced in a study of blood T cell repertoires in COVID-19. Method: immunoSEQ multiplex PCR; TCRdb's copy keeps in-frame clones and lacks some. This table holds about 210,000 clones, roughly 90% found once. The sequencing sample was made of peripheral blood. The receptor set was obtained from a woman aged 40 to 50 with acute or convalescent COVID-19.

This chain uses TRBV11-2 with TRBJ1-4, with 8 bases fitting TRBD1. Looked up from germline, CDR1 is SGHAT and CDR2 is FQNNGV. The CDR3 is 15 amino acids. V lost 0 bases and J lost 4; bases outside the gene matches: 1. CDR3 loop: CASSLDRGHNEKLFF. The CDR3 DNA is TGTGCCAGCAGCTTAGACAGGGGGCATAATGAAAAACTGTTTTTT.

The CDR3 region has the DNA TGTGCCGGGAACCGGACAGCTGTTTACGAGCAGTACGTC. Protein sequence: CAGNRTAVYEQYV. The J gene is TRBJ2-7, the V gene TRBV19; D possibly corresponds to TRBD1 (6 bases). The CDR3 spans 13 residues. Germline lookup yields CDR1 LNHDA and CDR2 SQIVND (reference sequence). V lost 11 bases and J lost 4, with 18 bases in between.

The rearrangement links TRBV6-2 or TRBV6-3 to TRBJ1-5; the D gene is possibly TRBD1 (6 bases). This CDR3 has 15 amino acids. Between the trimmed V and J ends, which lost 6 bases and 4 bases, there was a span of 16 bases. CDR1 and CDR2 (germline): MNHEY, SVGEGT. CDR3 region: CASSWQGSGNQPQHF. CDR3 nucleotide sequence: TGTGCCAGCAGCTGGCAGGGGAGTGGGAATCAGCCCCAGCATTTT.

This sequence joins TRBV6-2 or TRBV6-3 and TRBJ1-1; the match to TRBD1 covers 8 bases. V was clipped by 5 bases and J by 2 bases; unmatched bases: 7. CDR1 is MNHEY, CDR2 SVGEGT, per germline. This CDR3 comprises 15 residues. The chain's CDR3 is CASSRTGSLNTEAFF. CDR3 DNA sequence: TGTGCCAGCAGTCGGACAGGGTCGCTTAACACTGAAGCTTTCTTT.

The CDR3 bases are TGCAGCGTTTATACGGAGACAGGGGAGGGATATGGCTACACCTTC. It codes for CSVYTETGEGYGYTF. The genes are TRBV29-1 and TRBJ1-2; 8 nucleotides line up with TRBD1. Losses at the gene ends were 5 bases for V and 5 bases for J; bases not matched to a gene: 13. The CDR3 length is 15 residues. Germline V gene sequence: CDR1 SQVTM, CDR2 ANQGSEA.

J is TRBJ1-1 and V is TRBV2, with 7 bases lining up with TRBD1. Trimming at V came to 6 bases and at J to 0 bases, leaving 10 bases not matched to a gene. Germline V lookup: CDR1 SNHLY, CDR2 FYNNEI. This CDR3 is built from 16 residues. CDR3 sequence reads: CASSDRDRIMNTEAFF. For the CDR3, the DNA is TGTGCCAGCAGCGACCGGGACAGAATCATGAACACTGAAGCTTTCTTT. Combining the CDR3 with reference TRBV2 and TRBJ1-1 gives the whole variable domain EPEVTQTPSHQVTQMGQEVILRCVPISNHLYFYWYRQILGQKVEFLVSFYNNEISEKSEIFDDQFSVERPDGSNFTLKIRSTKLEDSAMYFCASSDRDRIMNTEAFFGQGTRLTVV.

The V call is TRBV2, the J call TRBJ2-2; D not certain. The CDR3 runs to 14 residues. Germline CDR1 is SNHLY and CDR2 is FYNNEI. With 3 bases removed from V and 2 bases from J, the gap between germline ends came to 7 bases. The CDR3: CASSDYSNTGELFF. Here the CDR3 DNA reads TGTGCCAGCAGTGACTATTCAAACACCGGGGAGCTGTTTTTT. The full variable domain, rest sourced from reference TRBV2 and TRBJ2-2, is EPEVTQTPSHQVTQMGQEVILRCVPISNHLYFYWYRQILGQKVEFLVSFYNNEISEKSEIFDDQFSVERPDGSNFTLKIRSTKLEDSAMYFCASSDYSNTGELFFGEGSRLTVL.

This clone was seen just once. CDR3 protein: CASSFSGGAGETQYF. The CDR3 DNA sequence: TGTGCCAGCAGCTTTAGCGGGGGGGCCGGAGAGACCCAGTACTTC. V gene TRBV5-4 combines with J gene TRBJ2-5; TRBD2 matches 11 bases. The CDR3 is 15 residues long. CDR1 and CDR2 (germline): SGHNT, YYREEE (reference sequence). V lost 2 bases to trimming and J lost 4 bases; unmatched junction nucleotides: 4.

The V and J genes are TRBV5-1 and TRBJ2-5, with TRBD2 matching 8 bases. CDR3 length equals 17 residues. Germline-derived CDR1 and CDR2 are SGHRS and YFSETQ. The ends lost 4 bases at V and 1 base at J; junction bases unmatched: 12. CDR3 nucleotide sequence: TGCGCCAGCAGCCCACGCGTTTCAGCGGGGGTCCAAGAGACCCAGTACTTC. The encoded protein is CASSPRVSAGVQETQYF.

The chain uses TRBV2 and TRBJ1-4, with D possibly matching TRBD1 (6 bases). V was clipped by 5 bases and J by 6 bases, with 19 bases between them. Germline CDR1 is SNHLY and CDR2 is FYNNEI. This CDR3 comprises 16 residues. The CDR3 DNA reads as TGTGCCAGCAGTCCCCTTTCCGGGACACCTTATGAAAAACTGTTTTTT. Its translation is CASSPLSGTPYEKLFF.

The chain carries TRBV19 and TRBJ1-4; 11 bases are a match to TRBD1. CDR3 length equals 15 residues. CDR1 and CDR2 from the germline V gene are LNHDA and SQIVND (reference sequence). Trimming removed 5 bases from V and 7 bases from J; junction bases left unmatched: 6. For the CDR3, the DNA is TGTGCCAGTAGTTCCTGGACAGGGGGCGGTGAAAAACTGTTTTTT. It is translated as CASSSWTGGGEKLFF.

The chain joins TRBV7-9 to TRBJ1-1; 9 bases fit TRBD1. The CDR3 is made up of 12 amino acids. Germline CDR1 SEHNR, CDR2 FQNEAQ (reference sequence). Trimming cost V 5 bases and J 11 bases; bases outside gene matches: 6. As DNA, the CDR3 is TGTGCCAGCAGCCGTATACAGGGGGCGGCTTTCTTT. Its translation: CASSRIQGAAFF.

This chain links TRBV3-1 (or the pseudogene TRBV3-2) with TRBJ1-1; the D is unclear. This CDR3 spans 12 amino acids. V dropped 1 base and J dropped 3 bases, with 3 bases sitting between them. Germline V gene data show CDR1 as LGHDT and CDR2 as YNNKEL (reference sequence). The CDR3 nucleotides are TGTGCCAGCAGCCAAGTCGACACTGAAGCTTTCTTT. Translating it yields CASSQVDTEAFF.

V is TRBV28 and J is TRBJ1-2, with D possibly matching TRBD1 (6 bases). CDR3 size: 12 residues. CDR1 is MDHEN, CDR2 SYDVKM, per germline. V shed 3 bases and J shed 8 bases, with 10 bases lying between them. The CDR3, as DNA: TGTGCCAGCAGTTTGAAGGGGGAGGGCTACACCTTC. Residues: CASSLKGEGYTF.

This chain uses TRBV7-2 with TRBJ2-2; 9 positions agree with TRBD2. V trimming: 3 bases; J trimming: 4 bases; junction bases outside the gene matches: 9. Germline V gene data show CDR1 as SGHTA and CDR2 as FQGNSA. This CDR3 comprises 17 residues. The CDR3 protein is CASSLLARGGVTGELFF. CDR3 nucleotide sequence: TGTGCCAGCAGCTTGTTGGCGCGGGGGGGAGTCACCGGGGAGCTGTTTTTT.